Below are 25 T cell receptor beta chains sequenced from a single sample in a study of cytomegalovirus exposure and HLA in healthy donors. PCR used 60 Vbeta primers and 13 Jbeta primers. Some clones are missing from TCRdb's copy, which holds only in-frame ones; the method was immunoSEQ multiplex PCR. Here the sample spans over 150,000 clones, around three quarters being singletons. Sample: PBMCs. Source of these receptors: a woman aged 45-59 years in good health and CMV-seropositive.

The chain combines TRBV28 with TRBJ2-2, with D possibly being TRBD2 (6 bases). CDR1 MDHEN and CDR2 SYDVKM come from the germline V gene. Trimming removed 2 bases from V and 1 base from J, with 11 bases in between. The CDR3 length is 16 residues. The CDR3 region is CASSLSGGVNTGELFF. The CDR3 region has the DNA TGTGCCAGCAGTTTAAGCGGCGGGGTGAACACCGGGGAGCTGTTTTTT.

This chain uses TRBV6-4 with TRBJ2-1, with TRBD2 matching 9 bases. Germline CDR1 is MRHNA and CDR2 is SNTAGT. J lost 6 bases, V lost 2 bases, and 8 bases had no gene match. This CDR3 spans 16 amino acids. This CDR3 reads CASSDHLAGEGNEQFF. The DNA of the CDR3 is TGTGCCAGCAGTGACCATTTAGCGGGAGAGGGCAATGAGCAGTTCTTC.

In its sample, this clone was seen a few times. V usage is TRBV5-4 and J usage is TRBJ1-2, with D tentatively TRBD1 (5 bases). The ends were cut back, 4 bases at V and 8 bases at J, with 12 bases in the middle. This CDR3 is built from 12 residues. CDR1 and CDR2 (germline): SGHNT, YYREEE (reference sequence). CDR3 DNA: TGTGCCAGCAGCACGAGGGGAGGAGGCTACACCTTC. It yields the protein CASSTRGGGYTF.

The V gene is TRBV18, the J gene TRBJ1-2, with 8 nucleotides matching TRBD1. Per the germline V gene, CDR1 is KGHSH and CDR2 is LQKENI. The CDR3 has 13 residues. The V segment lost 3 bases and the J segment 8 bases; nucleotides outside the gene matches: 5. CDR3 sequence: CASSPSRGQGYTF. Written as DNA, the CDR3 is TGTGCCAGCTCACCCTCCAGGGGGCAAGGCTACACCTTC.

Here the CDR3 reads CASRPDRELYEQYF. CDR3 coding DNA: TGTGCCAGCAGACCCGACAGGGAGTTGTACGAGCAGTACTTC. V is TRBV28 and J is TRBJ2-7, with 7 positions matching TRBD1. Germline values: CDR1 MDHEN, CDR2 SYDVKM. Unmatched junction bases numbered 9, after V lost 6 bases and J lost 4 bases. CDR3 size: 14 residues.

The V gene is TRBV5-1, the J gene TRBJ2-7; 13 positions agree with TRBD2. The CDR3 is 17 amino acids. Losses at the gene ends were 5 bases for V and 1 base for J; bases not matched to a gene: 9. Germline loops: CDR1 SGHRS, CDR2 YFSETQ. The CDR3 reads CASRSGLAGPKSYEQYF. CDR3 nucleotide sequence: TGCGCCAGCAGGTCGGGACTAGCGGGACCTAAATCCTACGAGCAGTACTTC.

The CDR3 DNA follows: TGTGCCAGCAGCTTAGTAGGGGGGACAGGGGAGGACAATGAGCAGTTCTTC. Its protein is CASSLVGGTGEDNEQFF. The chain combines TRBV7-6 with TRBJ2-1; 10 bases match TRBD1. Trimming cost V 1 base and J 5 bases; bases outside gene matches: 8. The CDR3 has 17 amino acids. Germline V gene data show CDR1 as SGHVS and CDR2 as FNYEAQ.

The CDR3 loop reads CASSRGQGRNTEAFF. Written as DNA, the CDR3 is TGCGCCAGCAGCCGGGGACAGGGGCGGAACACTGAAGCTTTCTTT. The chain employs TRBV5-1 and TRBJ1-1, with 10 bases matching TRBD1. The CDR3 covers 15 residues. J was trimmed by 1 base and V by 4 bases; bases with no gene match: 4. The germline gives CDR1 SGHRS, CDR2 YFSETQ.

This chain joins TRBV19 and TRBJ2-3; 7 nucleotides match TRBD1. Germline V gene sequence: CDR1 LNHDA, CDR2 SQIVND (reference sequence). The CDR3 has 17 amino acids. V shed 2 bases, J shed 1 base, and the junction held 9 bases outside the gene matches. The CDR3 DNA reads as TGTGCCAGTAGTATAAGGGGTCGGCAGGGGGGCACAGATACGCAGTATTTT. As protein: CASSIRGRQGGTDTQYF. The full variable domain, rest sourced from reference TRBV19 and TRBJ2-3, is DGGITQSPKYLFRKEGQNVTLSCEQNLNHDAMYWYRQDPGQGLRLIYYSQIVNDFQKGDIAEGYSVSREKKESFPLTVTSAQKNPTAFYLCASSIRGRQGGTDTQYFGPGTRLTVL.

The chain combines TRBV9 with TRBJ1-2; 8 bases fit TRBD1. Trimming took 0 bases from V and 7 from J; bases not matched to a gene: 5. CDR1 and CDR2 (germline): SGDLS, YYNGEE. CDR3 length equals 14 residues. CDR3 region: CASSVADRATGYTF. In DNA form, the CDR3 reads TGTGCCAGCAGCGTAGCGGACAGGGCCACTGGCTACACCTTC.

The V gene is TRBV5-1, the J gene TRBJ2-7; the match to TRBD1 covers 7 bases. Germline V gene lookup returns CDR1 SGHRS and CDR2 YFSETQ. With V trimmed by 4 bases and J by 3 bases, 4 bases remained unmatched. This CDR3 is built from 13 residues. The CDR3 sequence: CASSVGTDYEQYF. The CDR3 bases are TGCGCCAGCAGCGTTGGGACAGACTACGAGCAGTACTTC.

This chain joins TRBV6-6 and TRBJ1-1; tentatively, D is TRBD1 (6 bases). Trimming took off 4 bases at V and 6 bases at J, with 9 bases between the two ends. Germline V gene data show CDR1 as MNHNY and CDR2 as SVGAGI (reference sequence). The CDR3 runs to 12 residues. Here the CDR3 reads CASSSRTAEAFF. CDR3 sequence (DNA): TGTGCCAGCAGTTCGAGGACAGCTGAAGCTTTCTTT.

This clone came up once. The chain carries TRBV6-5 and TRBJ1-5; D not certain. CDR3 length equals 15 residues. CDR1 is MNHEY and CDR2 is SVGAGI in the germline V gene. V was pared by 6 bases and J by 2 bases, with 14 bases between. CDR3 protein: CASRLREGGNQPQHF. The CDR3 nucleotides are TGTGCCAGCAGGCTAAGGGAGGGTGGCAATCAGCCCCAGCATTTT.

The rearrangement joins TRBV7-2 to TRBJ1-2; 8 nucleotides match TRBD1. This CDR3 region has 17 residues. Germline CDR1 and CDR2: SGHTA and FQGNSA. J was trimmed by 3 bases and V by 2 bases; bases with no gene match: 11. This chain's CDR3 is CASSLTHDRGVYYGYTF. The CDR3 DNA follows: TGTGCCAGCAGCTTAACCCACGACAGGGGAGTTTACTATGGCTACACCTTC.

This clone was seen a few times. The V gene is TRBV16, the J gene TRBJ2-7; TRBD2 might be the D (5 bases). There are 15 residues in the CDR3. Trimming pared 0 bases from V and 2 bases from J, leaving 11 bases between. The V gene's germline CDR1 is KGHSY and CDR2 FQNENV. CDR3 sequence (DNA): TGTGCCAGCAGCCAATCATCCCTCGGGACCTACGAGCAGTACTTC. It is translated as CASSQSSLGTYEQYF.

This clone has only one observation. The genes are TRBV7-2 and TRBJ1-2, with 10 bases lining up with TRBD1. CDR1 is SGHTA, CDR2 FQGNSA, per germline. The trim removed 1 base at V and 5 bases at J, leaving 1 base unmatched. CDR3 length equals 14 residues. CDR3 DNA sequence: TGTGCCAGCAGCTTAGGGGGACAGGGGTATGGCTACACCTTC. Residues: CASSLGGQGYGYTF.

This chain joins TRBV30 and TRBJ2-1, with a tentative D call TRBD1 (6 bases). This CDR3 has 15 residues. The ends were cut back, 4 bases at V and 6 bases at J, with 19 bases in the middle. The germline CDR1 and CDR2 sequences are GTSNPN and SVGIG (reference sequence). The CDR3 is CAWNTGRLLGNEQFF. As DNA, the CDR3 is TGTGCCTGGAATACAGGGAGACTTCTCGGCAATGAGCAGTTCTTC. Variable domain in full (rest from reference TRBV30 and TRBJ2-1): SQTIHQWPATLVQPVGSPLSLECTVEGTSNPNLYWYRQAAGRGLQLLFYSVGIGQISSEVPQNLSASRPQDRQFILSSKKLLLSDSGFYLCAWNTGRLLGNEQFFGPGTRLTVL.

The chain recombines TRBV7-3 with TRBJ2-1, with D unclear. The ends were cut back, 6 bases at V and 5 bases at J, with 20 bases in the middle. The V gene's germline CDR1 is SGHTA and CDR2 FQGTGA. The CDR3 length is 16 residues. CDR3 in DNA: TGTGCCAGCAGTCCGAGCTTAGTCTACTCTGACAATGAGCAGTTCTTC. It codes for CASSPSLVYSDNEQFF.

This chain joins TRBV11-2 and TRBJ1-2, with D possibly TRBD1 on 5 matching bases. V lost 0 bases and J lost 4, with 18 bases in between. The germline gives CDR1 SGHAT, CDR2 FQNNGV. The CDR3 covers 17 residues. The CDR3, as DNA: TGTGCCAGCAGCTTAGAGGTCTGGGGGGGACGAATCTATGGCTACACCTTC. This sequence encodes CASSLEVWGGRIYGYTF.

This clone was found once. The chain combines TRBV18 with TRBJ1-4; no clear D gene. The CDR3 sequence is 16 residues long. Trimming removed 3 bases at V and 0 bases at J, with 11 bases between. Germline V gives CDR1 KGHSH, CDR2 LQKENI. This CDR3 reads CASSPAQPATNEKLFF. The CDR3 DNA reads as TGTGCCAGCTCACCGGCACAGCCTGCAACTAATGAAAAACTGTTTTTT.

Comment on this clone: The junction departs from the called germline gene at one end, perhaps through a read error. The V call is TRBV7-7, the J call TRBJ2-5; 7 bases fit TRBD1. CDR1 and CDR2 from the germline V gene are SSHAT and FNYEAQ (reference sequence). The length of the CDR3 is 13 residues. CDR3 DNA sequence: TGTGCTAGCAGCTTGGGACAGTGGGAGACCCAGTACTTC. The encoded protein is CASSLGQWETQYF.

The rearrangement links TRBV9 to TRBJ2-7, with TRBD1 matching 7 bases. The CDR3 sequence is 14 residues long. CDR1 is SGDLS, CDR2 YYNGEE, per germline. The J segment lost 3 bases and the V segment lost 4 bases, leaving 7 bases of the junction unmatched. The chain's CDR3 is CASSTTGYVYEQYF. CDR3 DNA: TGTGCCAGCAGCACGACAGGGTACGTCTACGAGCAGTACTTC. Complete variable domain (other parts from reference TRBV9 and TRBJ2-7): DSGVTQTPKHLITATGQRVTLRCSPRSGDLSVYWYQQSLDQGLQFLIQYYNGEERAKGNILERFSAQQFPDLHSELNLSSLELGDSALYFCASSTTGYVYEQYFGPGTRLTVT.

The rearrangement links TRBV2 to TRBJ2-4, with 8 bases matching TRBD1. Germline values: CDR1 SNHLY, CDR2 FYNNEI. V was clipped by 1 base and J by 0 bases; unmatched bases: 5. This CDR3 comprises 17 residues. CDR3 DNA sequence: TGTGCCAGCAGTGAAGACCGGGACAGGTTAGCCAAAAACATTCAGTACTTC. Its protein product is CASSEDRDRLAKNIQYF.

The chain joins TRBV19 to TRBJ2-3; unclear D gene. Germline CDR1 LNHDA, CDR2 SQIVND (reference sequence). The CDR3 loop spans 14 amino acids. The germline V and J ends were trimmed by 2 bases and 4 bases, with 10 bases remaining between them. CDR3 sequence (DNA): TGTGCCAGTAGTATAAGTCCACTTTCAGATACGCAGTATTTT. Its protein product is CASSISPLSDTQYF.

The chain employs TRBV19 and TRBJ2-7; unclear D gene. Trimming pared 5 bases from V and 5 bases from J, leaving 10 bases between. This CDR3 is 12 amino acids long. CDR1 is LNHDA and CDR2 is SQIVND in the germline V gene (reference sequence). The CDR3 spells CASSSLGNEQYF. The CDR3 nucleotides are TGTGCCAGTAGTTCCCTAGGCAACGAGCAGTACTTC.